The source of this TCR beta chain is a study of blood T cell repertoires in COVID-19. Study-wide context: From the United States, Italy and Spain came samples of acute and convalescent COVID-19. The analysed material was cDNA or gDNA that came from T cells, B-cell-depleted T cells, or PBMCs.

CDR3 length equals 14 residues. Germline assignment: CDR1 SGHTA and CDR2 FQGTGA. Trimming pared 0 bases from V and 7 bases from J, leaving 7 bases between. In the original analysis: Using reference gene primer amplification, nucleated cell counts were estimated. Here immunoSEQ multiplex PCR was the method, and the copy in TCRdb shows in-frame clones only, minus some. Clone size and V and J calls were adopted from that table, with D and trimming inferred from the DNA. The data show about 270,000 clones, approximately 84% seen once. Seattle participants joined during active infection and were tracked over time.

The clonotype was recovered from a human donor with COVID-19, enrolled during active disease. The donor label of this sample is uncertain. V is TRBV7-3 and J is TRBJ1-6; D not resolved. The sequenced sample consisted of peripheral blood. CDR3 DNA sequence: TGTGCCAGCAGCTTAACTTCAGTCAATTCACCCCTCCACTTT. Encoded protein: CASSLTSVNSPLHF.